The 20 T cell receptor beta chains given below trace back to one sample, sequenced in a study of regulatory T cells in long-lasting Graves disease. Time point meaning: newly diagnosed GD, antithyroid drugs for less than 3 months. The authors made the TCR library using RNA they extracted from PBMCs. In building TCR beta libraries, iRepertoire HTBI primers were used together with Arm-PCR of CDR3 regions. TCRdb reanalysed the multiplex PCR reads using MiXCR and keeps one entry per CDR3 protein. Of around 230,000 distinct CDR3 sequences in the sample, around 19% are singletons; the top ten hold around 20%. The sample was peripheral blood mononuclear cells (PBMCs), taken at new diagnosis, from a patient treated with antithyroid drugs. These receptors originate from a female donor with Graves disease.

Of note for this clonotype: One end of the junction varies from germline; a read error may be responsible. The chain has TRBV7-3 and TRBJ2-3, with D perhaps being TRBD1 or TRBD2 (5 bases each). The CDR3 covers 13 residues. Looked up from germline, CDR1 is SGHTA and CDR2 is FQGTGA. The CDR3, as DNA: TGTGCCAGCAGCCGAGGGACCGGAGATCCGCAGTATTTT. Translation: CASSRGTGDPQYF.

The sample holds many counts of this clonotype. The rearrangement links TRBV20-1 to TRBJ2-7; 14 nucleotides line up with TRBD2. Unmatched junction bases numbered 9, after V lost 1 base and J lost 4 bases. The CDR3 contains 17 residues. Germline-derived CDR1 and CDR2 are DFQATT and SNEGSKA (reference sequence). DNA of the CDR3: TGCAGTGCTAGAGGACTAGCGGGAGGGCCTTCGGGGTACGAGCAGTACTTC. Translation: CSARGLAGGPSGYEQYF.

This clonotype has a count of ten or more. The CDR3 region is CASSPDPDSETQYF. The CDR3 DNA is TGTGCCAGCAGTCCCGACCCGGACTCAGAGACCCAGTACTTC. V usage is TRBV2 and J usage is TRBJ2-5; D might be TRBD2 (5 bases). Per the germline V gene, CDR1 is SNHLY and CDR2 is FYNNEI. The CDR3 has 14 amino acids. Trimming pared 5 bases from V and 4 bases from J, leaving 14 bases between.

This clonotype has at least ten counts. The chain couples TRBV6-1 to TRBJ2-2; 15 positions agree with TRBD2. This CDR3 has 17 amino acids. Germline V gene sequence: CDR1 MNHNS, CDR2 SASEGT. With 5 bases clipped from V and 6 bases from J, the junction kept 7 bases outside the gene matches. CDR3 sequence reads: CASSISGTSGRPGELFF. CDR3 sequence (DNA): TGTGCCAGCAGTATATCCGGGACTAGCGGGAGGCCCGGGGAGCTGTTTTTT.

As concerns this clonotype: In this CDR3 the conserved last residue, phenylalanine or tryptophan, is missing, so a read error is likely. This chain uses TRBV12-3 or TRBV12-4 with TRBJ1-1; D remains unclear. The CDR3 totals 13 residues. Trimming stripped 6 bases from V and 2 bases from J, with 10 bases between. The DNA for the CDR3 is TGTGCCAGCAGCAGAGGCCTAAACACTGAAGCTTTCTAT. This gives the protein CASSRGLNTEAFY.

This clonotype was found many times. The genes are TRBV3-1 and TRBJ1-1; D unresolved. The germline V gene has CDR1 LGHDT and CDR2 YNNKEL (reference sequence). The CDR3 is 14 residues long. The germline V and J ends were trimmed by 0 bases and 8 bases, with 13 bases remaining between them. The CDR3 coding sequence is TGTGCCAGCAGCCAAGATTTTCAAGCTGGCGAAGCTTTCTTT. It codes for CASSQDFQAGEAFF.

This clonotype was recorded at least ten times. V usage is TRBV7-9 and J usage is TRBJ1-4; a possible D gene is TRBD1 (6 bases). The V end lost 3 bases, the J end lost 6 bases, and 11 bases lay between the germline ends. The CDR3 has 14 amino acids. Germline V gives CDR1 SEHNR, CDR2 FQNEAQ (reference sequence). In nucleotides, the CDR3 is TGTGCCAGCAGCTTTTCTCGGACAGATGAAAAACTGTTTTTT. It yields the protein CASSFSRTDEKLFF. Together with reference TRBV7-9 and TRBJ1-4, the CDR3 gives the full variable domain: DTGVSQNPRHKITKRGQNVTFRCDPISEHNRLYWYRQTLGQGPEFLTYFQNEAQLEKSRLLSDRFSAERPKGSFSTLEIQRTEQGDSAMYLCASSFSRTDEKLFFGSGTQLSVL.

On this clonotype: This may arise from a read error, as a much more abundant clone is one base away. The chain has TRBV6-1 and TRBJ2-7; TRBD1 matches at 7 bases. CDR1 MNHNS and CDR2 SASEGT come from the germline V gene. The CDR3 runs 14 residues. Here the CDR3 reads CASSETGSRNEQCF. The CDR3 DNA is TGTGCCAGTTCGGAGACAGGGAGTAGAAACGAGCAGTGCTTC.

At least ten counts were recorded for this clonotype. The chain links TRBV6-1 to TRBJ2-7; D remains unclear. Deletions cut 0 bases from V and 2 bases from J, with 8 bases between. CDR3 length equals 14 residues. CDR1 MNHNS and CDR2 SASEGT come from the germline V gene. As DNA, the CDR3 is TGTGCCAGCAGTGAAGCGGGCTCCACCTACGAGCAGTACTTC. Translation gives CASSEAGSTYEQYF.

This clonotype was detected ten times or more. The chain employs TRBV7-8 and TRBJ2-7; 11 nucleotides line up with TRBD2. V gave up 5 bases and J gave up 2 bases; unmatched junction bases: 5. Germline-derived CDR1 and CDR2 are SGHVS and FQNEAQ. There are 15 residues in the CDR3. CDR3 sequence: CASSPRLAGTYEQYF. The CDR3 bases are TGTGCCAGCAGCCCCCGACTAGCGGGAACCTACGAGCAGTACTTC.

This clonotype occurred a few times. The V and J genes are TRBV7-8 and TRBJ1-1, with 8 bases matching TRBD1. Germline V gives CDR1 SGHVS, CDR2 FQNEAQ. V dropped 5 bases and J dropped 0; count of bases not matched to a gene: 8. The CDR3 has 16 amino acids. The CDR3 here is CASSPMGQALNTEAFF. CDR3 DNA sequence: TGTGCCAGCAGCCCAATGGGACAGGCTTTGAACACTGAAGCTTTCTTT.

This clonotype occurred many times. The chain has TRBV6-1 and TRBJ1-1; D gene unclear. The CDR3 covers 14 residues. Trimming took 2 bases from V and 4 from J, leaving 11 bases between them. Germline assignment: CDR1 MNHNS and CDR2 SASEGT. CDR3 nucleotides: TGTGCCAGCAGTGAAAGACGGGTTGCCACTGAAGCTTTCTTT. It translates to CASSERRVATEAFF.

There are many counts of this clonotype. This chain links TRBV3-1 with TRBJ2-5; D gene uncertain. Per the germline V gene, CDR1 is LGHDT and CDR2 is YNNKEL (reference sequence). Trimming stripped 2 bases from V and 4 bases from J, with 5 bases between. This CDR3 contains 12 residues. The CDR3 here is CASSQTRETQYF. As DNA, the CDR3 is TGTGCCAGCAGCCAAACCAGAGAGACCCAGTACTTC.

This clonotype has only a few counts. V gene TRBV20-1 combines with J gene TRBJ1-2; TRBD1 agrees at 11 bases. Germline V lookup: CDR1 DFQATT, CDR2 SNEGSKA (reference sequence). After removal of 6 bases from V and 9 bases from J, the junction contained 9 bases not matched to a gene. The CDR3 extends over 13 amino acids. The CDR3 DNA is TGCAGTGCGAGGACAGGGGGCGCGACCAGCTACACCTTC. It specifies CSARTGGATSYTF.

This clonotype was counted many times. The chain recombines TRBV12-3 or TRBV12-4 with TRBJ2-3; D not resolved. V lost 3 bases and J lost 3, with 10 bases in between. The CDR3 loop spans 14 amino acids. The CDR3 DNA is TGTGCCAGCAGTTTCTTGGTCGGGACAGATACGCAGTATTTT. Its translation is CASSFLVGTDTQYF.

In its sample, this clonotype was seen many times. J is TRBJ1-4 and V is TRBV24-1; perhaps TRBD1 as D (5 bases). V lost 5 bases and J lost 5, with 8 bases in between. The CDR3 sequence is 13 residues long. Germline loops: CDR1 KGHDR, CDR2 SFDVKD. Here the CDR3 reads CATSGGENEKLFF. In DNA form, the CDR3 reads TGTGCCACCAGTGGAGGGGAAAATGAAAAACTGTTTTTT.

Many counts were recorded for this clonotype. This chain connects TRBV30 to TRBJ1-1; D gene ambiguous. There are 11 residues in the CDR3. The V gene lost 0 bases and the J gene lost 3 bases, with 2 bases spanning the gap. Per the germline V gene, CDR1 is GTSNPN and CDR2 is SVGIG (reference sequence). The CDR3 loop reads CAWSVDTEAFF. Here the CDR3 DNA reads TGTGCCTGGAGTGTTGACACTGAAGCTTTCTTT.

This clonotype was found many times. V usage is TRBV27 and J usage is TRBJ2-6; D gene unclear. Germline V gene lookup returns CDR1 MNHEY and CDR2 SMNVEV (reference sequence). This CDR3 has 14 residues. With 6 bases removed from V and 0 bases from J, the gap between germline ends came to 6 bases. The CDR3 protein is CASSVSSGANVLTF. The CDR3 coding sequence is TGTGCCAGCAGCGTGAGCTCTGGGGCCAACGTCCTGACTTTC.

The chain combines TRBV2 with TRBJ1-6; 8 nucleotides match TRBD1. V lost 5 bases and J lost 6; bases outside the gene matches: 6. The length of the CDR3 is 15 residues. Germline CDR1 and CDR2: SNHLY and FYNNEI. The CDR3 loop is CASSKQGVTNSPLHF. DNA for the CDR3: TGTGCCAGCAGTAAACAGGGGGTTACTAATTCACCCCTCCACTTT.

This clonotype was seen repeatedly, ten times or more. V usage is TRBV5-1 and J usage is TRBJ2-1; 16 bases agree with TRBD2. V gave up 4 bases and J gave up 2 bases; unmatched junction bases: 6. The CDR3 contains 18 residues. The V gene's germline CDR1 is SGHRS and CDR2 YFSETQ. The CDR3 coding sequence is TGCGCCAGCAGCCCGGGACTAGCGGGAGGGCCTCCCTACAATGAGCAGTTCTTC. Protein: CASSPGLAGGPPYNEQFF. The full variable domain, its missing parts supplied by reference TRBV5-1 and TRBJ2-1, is KAGVTQTPRYLIKTRGQQVTLSCSPISGHRSVSWYQQTPGQGLQFLFEYFSETQRNKGNFPGRFSGRQFSNSRSEMNVSTLELGDSALYLCASSPGLAGGPPYNEQFFGPGTRLTVL.